The rows below give T cell receptor beta chains drawn from one sample of a study of cytomegalovirus exposure and HLA in healthy donors. Generated by immunoSEQ multiplex PCR, the TCRdb table keeps only in-frame clones and is missing some. The table lists about 140,000 clones, 60% to 85% of them singletons. Sequencing was carried out using PBMCs. The receptors here all came from a man aged 40-55 years in good health and CMV-seropositive. CDR3s include the opening cysteine and the closing phenylalanine or tryptophan. D genes are given only for firm matches. Not every row has a clone size; where given, it reads once, few, many or a size class.

j_gene	v_gene	abundance	d_gene	CDR3nt	CDR3aa
TRBJ1-1	TRBV18	NA	NA	TGTGCCAGCTCACCGGGGCCCGACCTTGAAGCTTTCTTT	CASSPGPDLEAFF
TRBJ1-2	TRBV6-1	NA	TRBD1	TGTGCCAGCAGTGAAGAAACAGGGGTTGGCTACACCTTC	CASSEETGVGYTF
TRBJ2-1	TRBV7-3	NA	TRBD1	TGTGCCAGCAGCTTAAATAGCGTGGGACAGGGAGGCCTTGAGCAGTTCTTC	CASSLNSVGQGGLEQFF
TRBJ2-6	TRBV7-3	NA	TRBD1	TGTGCCAGCAGCTCCGGGACAGGGATGGCAGGGGCCAACGTCCTGACTTTC	CASSSGTGMAGANVLTF
TRBJ1-4	TRBV30	NA	NA	TGTGCCTGGAGCGCGGGGCTCGGCGAAAAACTGTTTTTT	CAWSAGLGEKLFF
TRBJ2-7	TRBV18	NA	TRBD1	TGTGCCAGCTCACCCCGTAACAGGGGGCGCGCGGACGAGCAGTACTTC	CASSPRNRGRADEQYF
TRBJ2-7	TRBV4-2	NA	NA	TGTGCCAGCAGCCAAGTAGGACTTTCCTACGAGCAGTACTTC	CASSQVGLSYEQYF
TRBJ2-1	TRBV4-2	NA	TRBD2	TGTGCCAGCAGGGCGGGGGGGGACAATGAGCAGTTCTTC	CASRAGGDNEQFF
TRBJ2-5	TRBV7-9	NA	TRBD1	TGTGCCAGCAGCTGGACAGGGGTGGGGGAGACCCAGTACTTC	CASSWTGVGETQYF
TRBJ2-7	TRBV7-2	NA	TRBD2	TGTGCCAGCAGCTTAGGTCTCCTAGCGGGGGGGGGCGAGCAGTACTTC	CASSLGLLAGGGEQYF
TRBJ2-3	TRBV6-5	once	TRBD2	TGTGCCAGCAGTCTCTTAGCGGGGACCACAGATACGCAGTATTTT	CASSLLAGTTDTQYF
TRBJ2-3	TRBV7-9	NA	TRBD1	TGTGCCAGCAGCCCTAATAGGGGGCGAACAGATACGCAGTATTTT	CASSPNRGRTDTQYF
TRBJ2-7	TRBV30	NA	NA	TGTGCCTGGGGACAGAGCTACGAGCAGTACTTC	CAWGQSYEQYF
TRBJ2-7	TRBV7-2	NA	TRBD2	TGTGCCAGCAGCTTAGGAGCGGGAGGGTACGAGCAGTACTTC	CASSLGAGGYEQYF
TRBJ2-1	TRBV6-1	NA	NA	TGTGCCAGCAACCTAAGAGGTTACAATGAGCAGTTCTTC	CASNLRGYNEQFF
TRBJ2-7	TRBV10-2	once	TRBD1	TGCGCCAGCAGTGAGAGGGACAGCTGGGAGCAGTACTTC	CASSERDSWEQYF
TRBJ1-5	TRBV4-2	NA	TRBD1	TGTGCCAGCAGCCAGCTCGACAGGGGAGGTCAGCCCCAGCATTTT	CASSQLDRGGQPQHF
TRBJ2-5	TRBV5-1	NA	NA	TGCGCCAGCAGCTTGGAAAGTGTCATAGACAGTCAGTACTTC	CASSLESVIDSQYF
TRBJ2-3	TRBV5-6	NA	NA	TGTGCCAGCAGCTTGTCAGGCAGGGTAGCAGATACGCAGTATTTT	CASSLSGRVADTQYF
TRBJ1-2	TRBV5-6	NA	NA	TGTGCCAGCAGCTTGTGGGGGCCGGAAGGCTACACCTTC	CASSLWGPEGYTF
TRBJ2-2	TRBV6-4	NA	NA	TGTGCCAGCAGAAAACAGGGTCTCGCGAACACCGGGGAGCTGTTTTTT	CASRKQGLANTGELFF
TRBJ2-3	TRBV7-9	few	NA	TGTGCCAGCAGCTTAGTTGAGTCCTCCACAGATACGCAGTATTTT	CASSLVESSTDTQYF
TRBJ1-5	TRBV2	NA	NA	TGTGCCAGCAGTGAAGAAGGCAGGGTGTATCAGCCCCAGCATTTT	CASSEEGRVYQPQHF
TRBJ2-1	TRBV29-1	once	TRBD2	TGCAGCGGGGAAGGGGCTAGCGGGAGCTCCTACAATGAGCAGTTCTTC	CSGEGASGSSYNEQFF
TRBJ1-2	TRBV6-5	NA	TRBD1	TGCGCCAGCAGCTACTTAGGACAGGGGCCAGGTGGCTACACCTTC	CASSYLGQGPGGYTF
TRBJ1-2	TRBV6-6	few	NA	TGTGCCTGTGCACGGGGAAATTCCTATGGCTACACCTTC	CACARGNSYGYTF
TRBJ2-1	TRBV25-1	NA	NA	TGTGCCAGCAGTGCCCGGGTCGGGATCAATGAGCAGTTCTTC	CASSARVGINEQFF
TRBJ2-7	TRBV5-6	NA	TRBD1	TGTGCCAGCAGCGTCCGGGACAGGATCGTTAACGAGCAGTACTTC	CASSVRDRIVNEQYF
TRBJ2-7	TRBV30	NA	TRBD1	TGTGCCTGGAGTGTTGGGACAGGGATTGTCCACGAGCAGTACTTC	CAWSVGTGIVHEQYF
TRBJ1-6	TRBV27	NA	TRBD1	TGTGCCAGCCGGGACAGGGAGAATTCACCCCTCCACTTT	CASRDRENSPLHF